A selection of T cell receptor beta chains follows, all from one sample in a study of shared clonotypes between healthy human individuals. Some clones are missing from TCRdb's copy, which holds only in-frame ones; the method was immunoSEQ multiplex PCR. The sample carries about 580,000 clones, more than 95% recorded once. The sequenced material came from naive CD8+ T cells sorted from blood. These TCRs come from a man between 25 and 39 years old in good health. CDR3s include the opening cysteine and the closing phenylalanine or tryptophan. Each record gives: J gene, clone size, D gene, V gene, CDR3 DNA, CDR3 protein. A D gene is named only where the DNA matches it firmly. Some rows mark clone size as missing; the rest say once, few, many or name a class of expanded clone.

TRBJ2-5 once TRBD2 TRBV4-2 TGTGCCAGCAGCCAAGATGAGCGGGGAGAAGAGACCCAGTACTTC CASSQDERGEETQYF
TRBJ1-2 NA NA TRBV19 TGTGCCAGTAGTAGGGATACGCCTAACTATGGCTACACCTTC CASSRDTPNYGYTF
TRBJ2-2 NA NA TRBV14 TGTGCCAGCAGCCAACAGGGGCTTGGGGAGCTGTTTTTT CASSQQGLGELFF
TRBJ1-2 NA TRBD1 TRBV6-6 TGTGCCAGCATTTCGGACAGGGGGCATGGCTATGGCTACACCTTC CASISDRGHGYGYTF
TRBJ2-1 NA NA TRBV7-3 TGTGCCAGCAGCTTAGCAGGGGTTAATGAGCAGTTCTTC CASSLAGVNEQFF
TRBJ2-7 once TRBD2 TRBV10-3 TGTGCCATCAGTGAGTCGGTTGGCGGGAGCGGCGAGCAGTACTTC CAISESVGGSGEQYF
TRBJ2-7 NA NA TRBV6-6 TGTGCCAGCAGGGACAACCTCTACGAGCAGTACTTC CASRDNLYEQYF
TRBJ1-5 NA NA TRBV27 TGTGCCAGCAGTTTAGCTGGGTACCAGCCCCAGCATTTT CASSLAGYQPQHF
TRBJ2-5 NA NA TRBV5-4 TGTGCCAGCAGCCGGGACCTTCAAGAGACCCAGTACTTC CASSRDLQETQYF
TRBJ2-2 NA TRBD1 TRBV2 TGTGCCACTTTCACAGGGGCCGGGGAGCTGTTTTTT CATFTGAGELFF
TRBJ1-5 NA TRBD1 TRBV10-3 TGTGCCATCAGTGTTTCAGGGGGGAGCAATCAGCCCCAGCATTTT CAISVSGGSNQPQHF
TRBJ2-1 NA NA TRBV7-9 TGTGCCAGCACCTGGGACTGGGGGTTCAATGAGCAGTTCTTC CASTWDWGFNEQFF
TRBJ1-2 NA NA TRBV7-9 TGTGCCAGCAGCGCAGAGGGCAGCGGCTACACCTTC CASSAEGSGYTF
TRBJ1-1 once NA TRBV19 TGTGCCAGTAGACTGACAGATGAAGCTTTCTTT CASRLTDEAFF
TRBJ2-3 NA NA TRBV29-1 TGCAGCGTTGAAGGCCAGGGTAGCACAGATACGCAGTATTTT CSVEGQGSTDTQYF
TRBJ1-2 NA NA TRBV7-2 TGTGCCAGCAGCTTAGGGTCTAGGACAGACGATAATGGCTACACCTTC CASSLGSRTDDNGYTF
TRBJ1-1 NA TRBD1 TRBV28 TGTGCCAGCAGCCGAGACAGGGTCAGAGCTTTCTTT CASSRDRVRAFF
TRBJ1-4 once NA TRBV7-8 TGTGCCAGCAGCTTAAGGCGGGGGGCGTCAAATGAAAAACTGTTTTTT CASSLRRGASNEKLFF
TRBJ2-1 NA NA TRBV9 TGTGCCAGCAGCACCCGGGACCGCGATGAGCAGTTCTTC CASSTRDRDEQFF
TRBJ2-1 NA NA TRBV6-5 TGTGCCAGCAGTTACTCCGGGGGACACAATGAGCAGTTCTTC CASSYSGGHNEQFF
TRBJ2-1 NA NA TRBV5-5 TGTGCCAGCAGCCCCGAAAGAGTCGTTAGCTCCTACAATGAGCAGTTCTTC CASSPERVVSSYNEQFF
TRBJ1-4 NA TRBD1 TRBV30 TGTGCCTGGAGTGATCGGGACAGGGGGGTTGAAAAACTGTTTTTT CAWSDRDRGVEKLFF
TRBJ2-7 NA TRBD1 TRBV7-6 TGTGCCAGCAGCTTAGGACAGGGGGGGTACGAGCAGTACTTC CASSLGQGGYEQYF
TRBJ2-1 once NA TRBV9 TGTGCCAGCAGCTTGGGTTTGTCAAACTCCTACAATGAGCAGTTCTTC CASSLGLSNSYNEQFF
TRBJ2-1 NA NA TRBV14 TGTGCCAGCAGTCGCACAGGGTATTTCGATGAGCAGTTCTTC CASSRTGYFDEQFF
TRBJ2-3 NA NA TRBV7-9 TGTGCCAGCAGCTTCTTTGGAGGGGGTCGTGATACGCAGTATTTT CASSFFGGGRDTQYF
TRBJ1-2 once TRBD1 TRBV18 TGTGCCAGCTCCCCGTGGGGGACAGGGGCTGTCGGGGACTATGGCTACACCTTC CASSPWGTGAVGDYGYTF
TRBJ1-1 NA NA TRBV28 TGTGCCAGCAGTTTACTGCAGGGGAGTTACACTGAAGCTTTCTTT CASSLLQGSYTEAFF
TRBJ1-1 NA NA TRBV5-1 TGCGCCAGCAACGATATGAACACTGAAGCTTTCTTT CASNDMNTEAFF
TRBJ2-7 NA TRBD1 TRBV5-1 TGCGCCAGCAGCTTGTCACCCGGGACAGTCGAGCAGTACTTC CASSLSPGTVEQYF
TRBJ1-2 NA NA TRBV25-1 TGTGCCAGCAGAATCGGGACGGCGGATGCTGGCTACACCTTC CASRIGTADAGYTF
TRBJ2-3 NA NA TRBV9 TGTGCCAGCAGCGTCGACCTGACAGATACGCAGTATTTT CASSVDLTDTQYF
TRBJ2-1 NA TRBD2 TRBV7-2 TGTGCCAGCAGCTTAAAGGGATGGCGGGAGGAACGTTACAATGAGCAGTTCTTC CASSLKGWREERYNEQFF
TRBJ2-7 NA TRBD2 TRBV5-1 TGCGCCAGCAGCTGGCGGGAGGGAGGTTACGAGCAGTACTTC CASSWREGGYEQYF
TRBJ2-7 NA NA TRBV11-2 TGTGCCAGCAGCTTAGAGTCAGGGGCCACCTACGAGCAGTACTTC CASSLESGATYEQYF
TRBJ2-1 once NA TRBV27 TGTGCCAGCAGTTTATATCCCCCTTACAATGAGCAGTTCTTC CASSLYPPYNEQFF
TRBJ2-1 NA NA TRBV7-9 TGTGCCAGCAGCTTGGGTGAGCAGTTCTTC CASSLGEQFF
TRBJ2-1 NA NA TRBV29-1 TGCAGCGTTGAAGATTGGAGCGGGCATGAGCAGTTCTTC CSVEDWSGHEQFF
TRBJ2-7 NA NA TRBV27 TGTGCCAGCAGTTTAACGACGGACTACGAGCAGTACTTC CASSLTTDYEQYF
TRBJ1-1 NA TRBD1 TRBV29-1 TGCAGCGTCGCCACTCCGACAGGGTTTAACACTGAAGCTTTCTTT CSVATPTGFNTEAFF
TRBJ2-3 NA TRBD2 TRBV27 TGTGCCAGCAGACCGGGACTAGCGGGACTCACAGATACGCAGTATTTT CASRPGLAGLTDTQYF
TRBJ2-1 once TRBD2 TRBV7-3 TGTGCCAGCAGCTTACTAGCGGAAGACAATGAGCAGTTCTTC CASSLLAEDNEQFF
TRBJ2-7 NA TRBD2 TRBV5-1 TGCGCCAGCAGTCTAGCGGCCTTCTACGAGCAGTACTTC CASSLAAFYEQYF
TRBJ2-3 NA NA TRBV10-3 TGTGCGATCAAGGGGGAGGGCGTTTTCACAGATACGCAGTATTTT CAIKGEGVFTDTQYF
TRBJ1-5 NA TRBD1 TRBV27 TGTGCCAGCGCTCCGGGACAGGGGGGAGTTTGGCCCCAGCATTTT CASAPGQGGVWPQHF
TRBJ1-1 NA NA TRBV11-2 TGTGCCAGCAGCTTAAGTTGGGATTCTGAAGCTTTCTTT CASSLSWDSEAFF
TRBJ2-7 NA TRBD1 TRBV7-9 TGTGCCAGCAGCTTAGAGGGACAGGGCCACGAGCAGTACTTC CASSLEGQGHEQYF
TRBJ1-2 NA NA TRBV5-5 TGTGCCAGCAGCTTGCCGGGGGCGGGAGGCTACACCTTC CASSLPGAGGYTF
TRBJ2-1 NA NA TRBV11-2 TGTGCCAGCAGTAAACCCCTCGGGAGCGGCTACAATGAGCAGTTCTTC CASSKPLGSGYNEQFF
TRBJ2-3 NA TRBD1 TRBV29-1 TGCAGCGTTGACCCCAGGGGGCTGACAGATACGCAGTATTTT CSVDPRGLTDTQYF
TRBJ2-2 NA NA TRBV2 TGTGCCAGCGGACCCGGGACACTGAACACCGGGGAGCTGTTTTTT CASGPGTLNTGELFF
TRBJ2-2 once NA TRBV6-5 TGTGCCAGCAGCCCATCCGGGGGATGGACCGGGGAGCTGTTTTTT CASSPSGGWTGELFF